The entry that follows covers one TCR beta chain sequence. The record originates from a study of CD8+CD57+ T cells in acquired aplastic anemia. Germline lookup yields CDR1 SNHLY and CDR2 FYNNEI. The junction had 20 bases not matched to a gene; V was cut back by 3 bases and J by 6 bases. The CDR3 spans 19 residues. TCR beta VDJ combinations and CDR3 sequences were profiled from genomic DNA. TCRdb fed the reads into MiXCR, producing one record per CDR3 protein. The data hold a few hundred thousand distinct CDR3 sequences, with about half observed a single time. Sequencing was done on patients that had shown CD8+CD57+ cell expansion by flow cytometry. Acquired aplastic anemia of severe grade affected all patients.

Sequencing input: sorted CD4+, CD8+, or CD8+CD57+ T cells (not recorded which) from PBMCs. This sequence was found in a human donor with aplastic anemia. V and J are TRBV2 and TRBJ1-5, with 7 positions matching TRBD1. The CDR3 DNA is TGTGCCAGCAGTGACGGAGGAATAGGGGGCGCGGGTCATGGTCAGCCCCAGCATTTT. Its translation is CASSDGGIGGAGHGQPQHF.